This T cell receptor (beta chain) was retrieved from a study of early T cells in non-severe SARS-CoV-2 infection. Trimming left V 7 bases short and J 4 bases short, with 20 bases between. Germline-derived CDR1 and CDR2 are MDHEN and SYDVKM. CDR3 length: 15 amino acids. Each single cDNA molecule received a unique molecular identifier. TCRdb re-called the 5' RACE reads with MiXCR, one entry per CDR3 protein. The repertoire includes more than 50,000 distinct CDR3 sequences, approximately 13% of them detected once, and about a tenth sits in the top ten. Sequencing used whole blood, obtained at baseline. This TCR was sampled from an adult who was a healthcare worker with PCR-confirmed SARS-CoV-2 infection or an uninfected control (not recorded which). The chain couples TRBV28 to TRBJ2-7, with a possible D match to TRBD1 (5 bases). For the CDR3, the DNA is TGTGCCAGCAACCAATTCCAGGGCCCAGGGTACGAGCAGTACTTC. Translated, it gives CASNQFQGPGYEQYF.